This T cell receptor beta chain was sequenced for a study of T cell responses to AZD1222 COVID-19 vaccine (dated by TCRdb to 2020 to 2022). Regarding the study in general: TCR sequencing was performed for about 240 trial participants, of whom 200 to 220 were given two doses of AZD1222 and approximately 25 were given two doses of MenACWY control vaccine. Trial participants were enrolled into age subgroups of 18-55, 56-69 and 70-plus years, which contained about 150, 27 and 61 TCR-sequenced participants, respectively.

The sample's time point label, in plain terms: about 28 days (+/-7) after the second vaccine dose. AZD1222 recipients whose second dose came at about 4 weeks and those whose second dose came at about 12 weeks were combined into one group, since spike-specific TCR depth and breadth did not differ between the two schedules. The vaccinee samples were drawn from two UK trials, COV001 and COV002, one of which was a single-blind randomized controlled phase 2/3 trial testing AZD1222 (ChAdOx1 nCoV-19) in healthy adults. For TCRbeta chain sequencing, PBMC samples from trial participants were taken at day 0 and at day 28 after the second dose. The study at large found these results: Reportedly, close to half of the unique spike-specific TCRs recognized epitopes lying outside the regions that are mutated in the B.1.351 and B.1.1.7 variants. CD4 TCRs associated with the vaccine covered the entire spike protein, and the dominant responses were in regions 160-218 and 743-854. Conclusions about previously exposed vaccinees are limited, since just five to seven AZD1222 recipients were seropositive for SARS-CoV-2 at baseline. After two AZD1222 doses, both the breadth and the depth of spike-specific TCRs were significantly higher than at day 0 and than in MenACWY recipients. No day 14 peak-response samples were available, so repertoires were characterized only after the peak T cell response. Participants were mostly white British and included more females than males, and it was suggested by the authors that clonal diversity may have been underestimated. The 56-69-year group was small, and its depth increase did not reach significance, likely because of low power.

The CDR3 regions of human TCRbeta chains were analyzed by immunosequencing. As for how the authors treated the data: TCRs in the repertoires were matched against a reference library of SARS-CoV-2-specific TCRs that had been generated with the MIRA antigen-specificity platform. Breadth meant the fraction of unique TCRs that were SARS-CoV-2-associated, whereas depth meant the fraction of total T cells that were SARS-CoV-2-associated. Using the MIRA data, each spike-specific TCR was mapped to the spike region that the TCR reacts to and placed in a CD4 or CD8 class. Log10-transformed breadth and depth values were compared by one-way ANOVA with Sidak's multiple comparisons tests. Entries here come from immuneACCESS through TCRdb and include only in-frame sequences with V and J called. Some clones fail to appear in such tables; in the studies checked, an unresolved V gene covers under half of the shortfall, and the cause of the remainder is unknown. Clone size and the V and J calls come from that table; the DNA yielded D and trimming. For this sample the table gives tens of thousands of clones, of which about four fifths were detected only once. The top ten clones comprise roughly 13% of the sample.

Turning to this clone: Its antigen remains undetermined. It has no much larger one-base neighbor in the sample; base qualities were not kept.

V loses 1 base of germline sequence and J loses 0 bases, and the interval between the two ends is 15 bases. Reading from cysteine to phenylalanine, the CDR3 counts 17 amino acids. Only the CDR3 portion is preserved as DNA: 51 bases, with reading frame beginning at the first base. Reading the germline V gene (reference sequence) gives CDR1 LGHDT and CDR2 YNNKEL. The chain employs TRBV3-1 (or the pseudogene TRBV3-2) and TRBJ1-2; confidence is insufficient to name the D gene. The clonotype comes from an adult who received the AZD1222 COVID-19 vaccine. The sequenced sample was peripheral blood, obtained 28 days after the second AZD1222 dose. At the DNA level, the sequence is TGTGCCAGCAGCCAAGCGGGCTGGAGACGGACTAACTATGGCTACACCTTC. It codes for CASSQAGWRRTNYGYTF.